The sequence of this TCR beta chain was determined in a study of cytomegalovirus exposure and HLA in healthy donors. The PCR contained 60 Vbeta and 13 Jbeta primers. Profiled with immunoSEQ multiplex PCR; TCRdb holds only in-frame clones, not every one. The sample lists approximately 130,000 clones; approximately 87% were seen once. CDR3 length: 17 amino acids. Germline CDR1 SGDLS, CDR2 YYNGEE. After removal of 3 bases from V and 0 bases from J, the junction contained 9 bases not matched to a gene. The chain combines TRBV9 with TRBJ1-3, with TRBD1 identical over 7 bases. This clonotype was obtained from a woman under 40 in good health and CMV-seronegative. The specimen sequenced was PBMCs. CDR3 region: CASSARDRQNSGNTIYF. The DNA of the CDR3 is TGTGCCAGCAGCGCCAGGGACAGACAGAACTCTGGAAACACCATATATTTT.